What follows are 32 T cell receptor beta chains derived from one specimen sequenced in a study of blood T cell repertoires in COVID-19. The table came from immunoSEQ multiplex PCR; TCRdb's copy has only in-frame clones and leaves some out. The sample lists approximately 250,000 clones; around 90% were seen once. Sequenced: PBMCs or T cells enriched from blood (not recorded which). These receptors originate from a woman between 35 and 50 years old who had been exposed to COVID-19.

This clone turned up a few times. The V gene is TRBV7-9, the J gene TRBJ1-1, with D unclear. Germline V gives CDR1 SEHNR, CDR2 FQNEAQ (reference sequence). The CDR3 length is 13 residues. The V gene lost 3 bases and the J gene lost 12 bases, with 17 bases spanning the gap. The CDR3 nucleotides read TGTGCCAGCAGCTTTCCCGGCAGGTTCGGCCCTTTCTTT. It codes for CASSFPGRFGPFF. The full variable domain, its missing parts supplied by reference TRBV7-9 and TRBJ1-1, is DTGVSQNPRHKITKRGQNVTFRCDPISEHNRLYWYRQTLGQGPEFLTYFQNEAQLEKSRLLSDRFSAERPKGSFSTLEIQRTEQGDSAMYLCASSFPGRFGPFFGQGTRLTVV.

The chain joins TRBV6-6 to TRBJ2-1, with a weak D call TRBD2 (6 bases). V was clipped by 5 bases and J by 5 bases, with 19 bases between them. CDR3 length: 16 amino acids. Germline CDR1 MNHNY, CDR2 SVGAGI (reference sequence). Here the CDR3 reads CASSHPLASAHNEQFF. CDR3 sequence (DNA): TGTGCCAGCAGTCACCCCCTGGCTAGCGCACACAATGAGCAGTTCTTC.

The V and J genes are TRBV2 and TRBJ2-5, with 7 bases aligning to TRBD2. V was clipped by 4 bases and J by 5 bases; unmatched bases: 4. CDR3 length: 13 amino acids. From germline, CDR1 is SNHLY and CDR2 FYNNEI. This CDR3 reads CASSGLAPETQYF. The CDR3 DNA reads as TGTGCCAGCAGTGGACTAGCCCCCGAGACCCAGTACTTC.

The genes are TRBV24-1 and TRBJ2-1; 8 bases match TRBD1. Trimming at V came to 4 bases and at J to 12 bases, leaving 10 bases not matched to a gene. This CDR3 comprises 14 residues. Germline-derived CDR1 and CDR2 are KGHDR and SFDVKD. The CDR3 here is CATSDRQGPRGQFF. The CDR3 coding sequence is TGTGCCACCAGTGACCGACAGGGGCCCAGGGGGCAGTTCTTC.

The gene calls are TRBV5-6 and TRBJ2-7, with 7 bases lining up with TRBD1. Trimming at V came to 2 bases and at J to 7 bases, leaving 12 bases not matched to a gene. Germline V gives CDR1 SGHDT, CDR2 YYEEEE. The CDR3 has 15 amino acids. CDR3 protein: CASSLRGHPLWEQYV. In DNA, the CDR3 is TGTGCCAGCAGCTTAAGGGGGCACCCGTTATGGGAGCAGTACGTC.

The gene calls are TRBV7-2 and TRBJ1-1; D is uncertain. Trimming pared 0 bases from V and 1 base from J, leaving 12 bases between. Germline-derived CDR1 and CDR2 are SGHTA and FQGNSA. The CDR3 is 16 amino acids. DNA for the CDR3: TGTGCCAGCAGCTTAGCAAGCGGCACCCAGAACACTGAAGCTTTCTTT. This sequence encodes CASSLASGTQNTEAFF.

The V call is TRBV7-9, the J call TRBJ2-3; 11 nucleotides line up with TRBD2. Germline V gene data show CDR1 as SEHNR and CDR2 as FQNEAQ (reference sequence). Unmatched junction bases numbered 10, after V lost 4 bases and J lost 4 bases. The CDR3 covers 17 residues. DNA for the CDR3: TGTGCCAGCAGCTCTGCCGGTAGCGGGGGGGAGGCAGATACGCAGTATTTT. This sequence encodes CASSSAGSGGEADTQYF.

The chain has TRBV30 and TRBJ1-3, with D possibly matching TRBD1 (5 bases). V lost 3 bases, J lost 2 bases, and 14 bases lay in between. This CDR3 region has 15 residues. CDR1 GTSNPN and CDR2 SVGIG come from the germline V gene (reference sequence). The CDR3 protein is CAWRDTREAGNTIYF. The CDR3 bases are TGTGCCTGGAGAGATACCAGGGAGGCTGGAAACACCATATATTTT. Filled out from reference TRBV30 and TRBJ1-3, the complete variable domain reads SQTIHQWPATLVQPVGSPLSLECTVEGTSNPNLYWYRQAAGRGLQLLFYSVGIGQISSEVPQNLSASRPQDRQFILSSKKLLLSDSGFYLCAWRDTREAGNTIYFGEGSWLTVV.

This clone was seen only once. V usage is TRBV4-3 and J usage is TRBJ1-6; D might be TRBD1 (5 bases). This CDR3 is 15 amino acids long. Germline loops: CDR1 LGHNA, CDR2 YSLEER. Trimming left V 0 bases short and J 11 bases short, with 14 bases between. CDR3 sequence reads: CASSQEGGVGTPLHF. CDR3 DNA: TGCGCCAGCAGCCAAGAGGGGGGTGTCGGGACACCCCTCCACTTT.

The chain uses TRBV11-2 and TRBJ1-5; D not resolved. Germline CDR1 and CDR2: SGHAT and FQNNGV. This CDR3 contains 15 residues. Between the trimmed V and J ends, which lost 1 base and 4 bases, there was a span of 11 bases. The CDR3 reads CASSLGGSGNQPQHF. The CDR3 DNA follows: TGTGCCAGCAGCTTAGGTGGTTCGGGAAATCAGCCCCAGCATTTT.

V and J are TRBV2 and TRBJ1-5; D remains unclear. Trimming pared 2 bases from V and 7 bases from J, leaving 12 bases between. CDR1 is SNHLY and CDR2 is FYNNEI in the germline V gene. The CDR3 runs 14 residues. CDR3 sequence reads: CASSESGRRQPQHF. In nucleotides, the CDR3 is TGTGCCAGCAGTGAAAGCGGGCGGCGACAGCCCCAGCATTTT.

Concerning this clone: An end of the junction differs from the germline gene, which may be a read error. The genes are TRBV2 and TRBJ2-2; TRBD1 agrees at 12 bases. The CDR3 covers 17 residues. Per germline, CDR1 SNHLY and CDR2 FYNNEI. The CDR3 here is CAGSPGTGGRGAGELFF. DNA for the CDR3: TGTGCCGGCAGCCCCGGGACAGGGGGCAGGGGGGCCGGGGAGCTGTTTTTT.

The V call is TRBV5-1, the J call TRBJ2-5; 7 nucleotides align to TRBD2. V dropped 6 bases and J dropped 5; count of bases not matched to a gene: 10. The germline V gene has CDR1 SGHRS and CDR2 YFSETQ. This CDR3 contains 14 residues. The DNA for the CDR3 is TGCGCCAGCAACCAAGCGGGGAGGACTGAGACCCAGTACTTC. Translating it yields CASNQAGRTETQYF. Looking up the rest from reference TRBV5-1 and TRBJ2-5 gives the full variable domain: KAGVTQTPRYLIKTRGQQVTLSCSPISGHRSVSWYQQTPGQGLQFLFEYFSETQRNKGNFPGRFSGRQFSNSRSEMNVSTLELGDSALYLCASNQAGRTETQYFGPGTRLLVL.

As to this clone: Its ends do not fully match the called genes, so a read error is possible. J is TRBJ1-1 and V is TRBV7-9; the D gene is possibly TRBD1 (6 bases). This CDR3 has 13 residues. Germline CDR1 reads SEHNR; CDR2 reads FQNEAQ (reference sequence). The CDR3 is CASSLGQGREELF. CDR3 DNA: TGTGCCAGCAGCTTAGGGCAGGGGCGAGAAGAACTCTTT. The full variable domain, with the rest looked up from reference TRBV7-9 and TRBJ1-1, is DTGVSQNPRHKITKRGQNVTFRCDPISEHNRLYWYRQTLGQGPEFLTYFQNEAQLEKSRLLSDRFSAERPKGSFSTLEIQRTEQGDSAMYLCASSLGQGREELFGQGTRLTVV.

This clone came up once. V and J are TRBV19 and TRBJ2-2; 10 bases are shared with TRBD1. CDR3 length equals 17 residues. CDR1 is LNHDA and CDR2 is SQIVND in the germline V gene (reference sequence). V shed 1 base and J 6 bases; nucleotides not matched to a gene: 8. CDR3 in amino acids: CASSIGPGQGRPGELFF. CDR3 DNA sequence: TGTGCCAGTAGTATAGGACCGGGACAGGGGAGGCCCGGGGAGCTGTTTTTT. Full variable domain (missing parts from reference TRBV19 and TRBJ2-2): DGGITQSPKYLFRKEGQNVTLSCEQNLNHDAMYWYRQDPGQGLRLIYYSQIVNDFQKGDIAEGYSVSREKKESFPLTVTSAQKNPTAFYLCASSIGPGQGRPGELFFGEGSRLTVL.

The genes are TRBV28 and TRBJ1-6, with D perhaps TRBD1 (6 bases). Germline V gene lookup returns CDR1 MDHEN and CDR2 SYDVKM. The CDR3 spans 17 residues. V lost 3 bases to trimming and J lost 8 bases, with 20 bases between them. CDR3 protein: CASSFPVTGKEDSPLHF. As DNA, the CDR3 is TGTGCCAGCAGTTTCCCGGTCACAGGGAAGGAAGATTCACCCCTCCACTTT.

The chain recombines TRBV4-2 with TRBJ2-1; 9 nucleotides align to TRBD2. The CDR3 has 16 residues. The germline CDR1 and CDR2 sequences are LGHNA and YNFKEQ. V gave up 0 bases and J gave up 6 bases; unmatched junction bases: 6. The CDR3, as DNA: TGTGCCAGCAGCCAAGACTCAGCGGGAGGTCTCAATGAGCAGTTCTTC. It specifies CASSQDSAGGLNEQFF.

The chain combines TRBV14 with TRBJ2-2, with TRBD2 matching 9 bases. The CDR3 extends over 18 amino acids. V lost 3 bases to trimming and J lost 5 bases; unmatched junction nucleotides: 13. Germline-derived CDR1 and CDR2 are SGHDN and FVKESK. This chain's CDR3 is CASSHYPGASGNTGELFF. The DNA for the CDR3 is TGTGCCAGCAGCCACTACCCTGGGGCTAGCGGGAATACCGGGGAGCTGTTTTTT.

The CDR3 nucleotides read TGTGCCAGCAGTTGGGTGACTAGCTCCTACAATGAGCAGTTCTTC. It specifies CASSWVTSSYNEQFF. The chain has TRBV27 and TRBJ2-1; weak D call: TRBD2 (6 bases). V was cut by 4 bases and J by 0 bases, with 10 bases left in between. This CDR3 has 15 residues. CDR1 and CDR2 (germline): MNHEY, SMNVEV (reference sequence).

The chain is built from TRBV7-9 and TRBJ1-3; 11 bases are a match to TRBD1. CDR3 length: 17 amino acids. From germline, CDR1 is SEHNR and CDR2 FQNEAQ (reference sequence). V trimming: 6 bases; J trimming: 0 bases; junction bases outside the gene matches: 7. CDR3 nucleotides: TGTGCCAGCAGTCGAGGGACAGGGGGATACTCTGGAAACACCATATATTTT. It specifies CASSRGTGGYSGNTIYF.

J is TRBJ1-2 and V is TRBV7-6, with TRBD1 as a possible D gene (5 bases). The CDR3 has 14 residues. Trimming took off 4 bases at V and 14 bases at J, with 23 bases between the two ends. The V gene's germline CDR1 is SGHVS and CDR2 FNYEAQ. The CDR3 region is CASSSKTDIPSLTF. CDR3 DNA: TGTGCCAGCAGCTCAAAGACGGACATCCCAAGCTTGACCTTC.

V usage is TRBV5-1 and J usage is TRBJ1-1, with D unclear. CDR1 and CDR2 (germline): SGHRS, YFSETQ. V lost 4 bases, J lost 8 bases, and 12 bases lay in between. This CDR3 is built from 12 residues. The CDR3 bases are TGCGCCAGCAGCCGCGACGGGAGGGAAGCTTTCTTT. Translated, it gives CASSRDGREAFF.

The chain combines TRBV24-1 with TRBJ1-3, with 8 bases that match TRBD1. Trimming took 5 bases from V and 16 from J; bases not matched to a gene: 12. Germline CDR1 and CDR2: KGHDR and SFDVKD. The CDR3 has 13 amino acids. CDR3 DNA: TGTGCCACCAGTGGGACAGGGCATTCCCCACTCTATTTT. Residues: CATSGTGHSPLYF.

V gene TRBV18 combines with J gene TRBJ2-2; possibly TRBD2 for D (5 bases). The CDR3 totals 15 residues. The V end lost 0 bases, the J end lost 9 bases, and 14 bases lay between the germline ends. Germline V lookup: CDR1 KGHSH, CDR2 LQKENI. In nucleotides, the CDR3 is TGTGCCAGCTCACCACCGGGAGCGCTGGTGTGGGAGCTGTTTTTT. Translated: CASSPPGALVWELFF.

The chain is built from TRBV9 and TRBJ2-1, with D maybe TRBD1 (5 bases). The CDR3 runs 14 residues. From germline, CDR1 is SGDLS and CDR2 YYNGEE. V was clipped by 0 bases and J by 11 bases, with 15 bases between them. The CDR3 coding sequence is TGTGCCAGCAGCGTAGGAGGTTTGGGGCCCCAGCAGTTCTTC. It codes for CASSVGGLGPQQFF.

DNA of the CDR3: TGCGCCAGCAGACAGGAGGGGCCAACTAATGAAAAACTGTTTTTT. Translating gives CASRQEGPTNEKLFF. The chain uses TRBV5-1 and TRBJ1-4, with D tentatively TRBD1 (5 bases). The CDR3 is made up of 15 amino acids. Germline V gene lookup returns CDR1 SGHRS and CDR2 YFSETQ. V lost 5 bases, J lost 0 bases, and 11 bases lay in between.

This clone was counted a few times. The chain combines TRBV28 with TRBJ1-2; 8 nucleotides agree with TRBD1. Trimming cost V 3 bases and J 6 bases; bases outside gene matches: 6. This CDR3 spans 14 amino acids. CDR1 is MDHEN, CDR2 SYDVKM, per germline. CDR3 DNA sequence: TGTGCCAGCAGTTTGGTCAGGACAGGGAATGGCTACACCTTC. It encodes CASSLVRTGNGYTF.

The chain carries TRBV11-3 and TRBJ2-1; 7 nucleotides agree with TRBD1. The CDR3 has 15 amino acids. V lost 1 base, J lost 8 bases, and 8 bases stayed unmatched. The V gene's germline CDR1 is SGHNT and CDR2 YENEEA. CDR3 loop: CASSLVGTVGDEQFF. The CDR3 DNA sequence: TGTGCCAGCAGCTTAGTTGGGACAGTGGGGGATGAGCAGTTCTTC.

The chain carries TRBV12-3 or TRBV12-4 and TRBJ1-2, with D hard to call. There are 12 residues in the CDR3. Trimming took 7 bases from V and 6 from J, leaving 12 bases between them. In DNA, the CDR3 is TGTGCCAGCACCCCGAATGAGAATGGCTACACCTTC. This encodes CASTPNENGYTF.

This clone came up once. The V and J genes are TRBV19 and TRBJ2-1; no reliable D call. The V end lost 5 bases, the J end lost 0 bases, and 11 bases lay between the germline ends. Germline V gene data show CDR1 as LNHDA and CDR2 as SQIVND (reference sequence). CDR3 size: 15 residues. The CDR3 DNA follows: TGTGCCAGTAGTGCCCCGCTGAGCTCCTACAATGAGCAGTTCTTC. Translating it yields CASSAPLSSYNEQFF.

V usage is TRBV24-1 and J usage is TRBJ1-3; D is possibly TRBD1 (6 bases). V lost 4 bases and J 1 base, leaving 13 bases between the germline ends. The CDR3 contains 16 residues. Germline CDR1 KGHDR, CDR2 SFDVKD. The CDR3 DNA reads TGTGCCACCAGTGACAGCCTTGACAGGTCTGGAAACACCATATATTTT. It specifies CATSDSLDRSGNTIYF.

The rearrangement uses TRBV24-1 and TRBJ2-1; maybe TRBD1 (7 bases). V was clipped by 3 bases and J by 1 base, with 18 bases between them. This CDR3 region has 18 residues. Germline CDR1 is KGHDR and CDR2 is SFDVKD. The CDR3 region has the DNA TGTGCCACCAGTGATCCTCGGACAGGAGGGACATCCTACAATGAGCAGTTCTTC. Its protein product is CATSDPRTGGTSYNEQFF.